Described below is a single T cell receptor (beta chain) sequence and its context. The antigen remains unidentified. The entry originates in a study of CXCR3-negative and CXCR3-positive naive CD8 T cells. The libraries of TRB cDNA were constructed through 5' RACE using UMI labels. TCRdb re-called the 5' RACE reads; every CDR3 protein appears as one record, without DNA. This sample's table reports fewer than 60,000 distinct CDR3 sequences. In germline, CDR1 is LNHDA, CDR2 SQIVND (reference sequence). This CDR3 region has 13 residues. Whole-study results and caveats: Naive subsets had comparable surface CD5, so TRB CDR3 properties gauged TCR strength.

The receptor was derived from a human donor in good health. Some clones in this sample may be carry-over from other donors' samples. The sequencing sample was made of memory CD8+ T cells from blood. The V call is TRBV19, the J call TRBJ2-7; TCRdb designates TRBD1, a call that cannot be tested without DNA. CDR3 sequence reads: CASSPHGAYEQYF.